This T cell receptor beta chain was sequenced during a study of cytomegalovirus exposure and HLA in healthy donors. The PCR made use of 60 Vbeta and 13 Jbeta primers. Clones were sequenced by immunoSEQ multiplex PCR, and TCRdb holds only the in-frame ones, with some missing. Among 110,000 to 150,000 clones, over 8% were seen once, and the ten largest hold 1.8%. The study, taken as a whole, reports: Rates of TCR association differed by HLA locus in a later analysis, with DRB1 highest and HLA-C lowest. An ancestry cluster, one associated with Asian ancestry, reportedly showed fewer N-insertions than the approximately 650-donor mean in a later analysis. Most subjects' HLA-A and HLA-B alleles were reportedly predicted from TCR beta sequences.

There are 16 residues in the CDR3. V was cut by 5 bases and J by 0 bases, with 15 bases left in between. Looked up from germline, CDR1 is SGHRS and CDR2 is YFSETQ. About this clone: Its cognate antigen is unknown.

Sequencing was carried out using PBMCs. V is TRBV5-1 and J is TRBJ2-1; D unresolved. The sequence derives from a male donor in good health and CMV-seronegative. The CDR3 nucleotides read TGCGCCAGCAGGCACGCGGTAGGAAGCTCCTACAATGAGCAGTTCTTC. Protein product: CASRHAVGSSYNEQFF.